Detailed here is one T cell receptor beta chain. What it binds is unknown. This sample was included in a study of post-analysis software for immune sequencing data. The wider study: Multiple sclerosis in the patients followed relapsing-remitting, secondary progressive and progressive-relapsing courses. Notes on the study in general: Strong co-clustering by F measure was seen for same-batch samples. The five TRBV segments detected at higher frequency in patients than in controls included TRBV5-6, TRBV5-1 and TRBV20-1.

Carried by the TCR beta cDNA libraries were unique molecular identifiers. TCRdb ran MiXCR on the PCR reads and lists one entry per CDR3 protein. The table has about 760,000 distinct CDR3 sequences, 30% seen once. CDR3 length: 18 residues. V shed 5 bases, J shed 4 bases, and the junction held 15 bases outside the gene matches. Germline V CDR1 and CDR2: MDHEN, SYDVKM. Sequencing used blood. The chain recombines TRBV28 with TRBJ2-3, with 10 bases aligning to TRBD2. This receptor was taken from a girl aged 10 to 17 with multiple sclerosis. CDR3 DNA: TGTGCCAGCAGTCCCCCGGGTGGTAGCGGGGGGATCGCAGATACGCAGTATTTT. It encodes CASSPPGGSGGIADTQYF.